The 8 T cell receptor beta chains below were found in one sample sequenced in a study of T cells in Graves' hyperthyroidism and ophthalmopathy (dated by TCRdb to between 2018 and 2020). The library was built by means of multiplex PCR. Instrument used: Illumina HiSeq 2000. TCR beta CDR3 regions were amplified from RNA transcripts. The first round of RT-PCR for the TCR CDR3 was performed with the HTBI primer set and the Qiagen OneStep RT-PCR kit. In-frame beta chains were kept once TCRdb had trimmed the public reads at Q25 with fastp and called clones with MiXCR. Duplicate CDR3 protein sequences are folded into a single record with the most common DNA and genes. The table for this sample lists about 340,000 distinct CDR3 sequences; approximately 22% of them were counted only once. Over 40% of the sample belongs to the ten largest clones. Material for sequencing was blood. The receptors derive from a woman aged 50 to 60 with Graves' hyperthyroidism.

This chain uses TRBV4-1 with TRBJ1-6; 10 nucleotides match TRBD1. The CDR3 loop spans 15 amino acids. Trimming took 0 bases from V and 10 from J; bases not matched to a gene: 3. Germline CDR1 and CDR2: MGHRA and YSYEKL. CDR3 bases: TGCGCCAGCAGCCAAGACGGACAGGGGGGATCACCCCTCCACTTT. This sequence encodes CASSQDGQGGSPLHF.

This chain uses TRBV5-5 with TRBJ2-1; TRBD2 is a possible D gene (6 bases). The CDR3 covers 18 residues. Germline V gene sequence: CDR1 SGHKS, CDR2 YYEKEE (reference sequence). V dropped 3 bases and J dropped 0 bases, with 19 bases sitting between them. CDR3 in amino acids: CASSSPPGLPSSYNEQFF. CDR3 DNA sequence: TGTGCCAGCAGCTCACCTCCGGGACTCCCAAGCTCCTACAATGAGCAGTTCTTC.

There are many counts of this clonotype. This chain joins TRBV7-3 and TRBJ2-3; the D is unclear. Germline values: CDR1 SGHTA, CDR2 FQGTGA. Trimming shortened V by 5 bases and J by 8 bases, and 17 bases separated the two germline ends. This CDR3 comprises 14 residues. CDR3 sequence: CASSPPPPDSTQYF. The CDR3 DNA reads TGTGCCAGCAGCCCCCCTCCCCCAGATAGTACGCAGTATTTT. Full variable domain (missing parts from reference TRBV7-3 and TRBJ2-3): GAGVSQTPSNKVTEKGKYVELRCDPISGHTALYWYRQSLGQGPEFLIYFQGTGAADDSGLPNDRFFAVRPEGSVSTLKIQRTERGDSAVYLCASSPPPPDSTQYFGPGTRLTVL.

This clonotype was seen repeatedly, ten times or more. The chain couples TRBV3-1 to TRBJ2-1; 7 bases are shared with TRBD1. Germline V gene sequence: CDR1 LGHDT, CDR2 YNNKEL (reference sequence). The CDR3 is made up of 14 amino acids. V lost 0 bases and J lost 8; bases outside the gene matches: 4. The CDR3, as DNA: TGTGCCAGCAGCCAAGATCAGGGGGTCTATGAGCAGTTCTTC. Translating it yields CASSQDQGVYEQFF.

This clonotype showed up many times. The rearrangement uses TRBV7-9 and TRBJ1-6; 10 nucleotides align to TRBD1. The CDR3 spans 15 residues. After removal of 6 bases from V and 4 bases from J, the junction contained 3 bases not matched to a gene. Germline CDR1 and CDR2: SEHNR and FQNEAQ (reference sequence). For the CDR3, the DNA is TGTGCCAGCAGTAGGGACAGGGGTTATAATTCACCCCTCCACTTT. It codes for CASSRDRGYNSPLHF.

This clonotype was seen ten or more times. The V call is TRBV20-1, the J call TRBJ1-5, with a possible D match to TRBD1 (5 bases). The germline V gene has CDR1 DFQATT and CDR2 SNEGSKA (reference sequence). V was trimmed by 3 bases and J by 5 bases, leaving 11 bases between them. The CDR3 is 13 amino acids. CDR3 in amino acids: CSASRGRDQPQHF. For the CDR3, the DNA is TGCAGTGCTAGCCGGGGCCGGGATCAGCCCCAGCATTTT.

This clonotype turned up a few times. This rearrangement joins TRBV28 to TRBJ2-7; D is possibly TRBD2 (6 bases). V was trimmed by 4 bases and J by 1 base, leaving 11 bases between them. The CDR3 covers 14 residues. The germline V gene encodes CDR1 MDHEN and CDR2 SYDVKM. DNA for the CDR3: TGTGCCAGCAGTTCTAGCGCGCCGTCCTACGAGCAGTACTTC. Its protein product is CASSSSAPSYEQYF.

This clonotype was picked up many times. The gene calls are TRBV30 and TRBJ2-1; D is undetermined. The V gene's germline CDR1 is GTSNPN and CDR2 SVGIG (reference sequence). The CDR3 totals 13 residues. V lost 1 base, J lost 4 bases, and 8 bases lay in between. CDR3: CAWSATLYNEQFF. CDR3 nucleotide sequence: TGTGCCTGGAGTGCCACACTTTACAATGAGCAGTTCTTC.